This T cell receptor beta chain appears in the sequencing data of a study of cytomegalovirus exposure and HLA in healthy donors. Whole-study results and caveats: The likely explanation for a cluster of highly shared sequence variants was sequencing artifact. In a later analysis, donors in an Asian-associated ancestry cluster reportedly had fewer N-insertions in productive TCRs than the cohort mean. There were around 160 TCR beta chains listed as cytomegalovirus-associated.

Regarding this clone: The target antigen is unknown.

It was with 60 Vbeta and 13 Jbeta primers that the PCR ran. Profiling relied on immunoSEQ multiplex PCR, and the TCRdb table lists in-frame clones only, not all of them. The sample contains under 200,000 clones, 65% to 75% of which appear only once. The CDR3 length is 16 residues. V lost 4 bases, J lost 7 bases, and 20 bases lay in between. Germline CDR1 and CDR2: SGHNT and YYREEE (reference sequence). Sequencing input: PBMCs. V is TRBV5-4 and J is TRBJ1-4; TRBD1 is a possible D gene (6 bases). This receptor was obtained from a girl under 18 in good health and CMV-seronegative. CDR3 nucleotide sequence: TGTGCCAGCAGCCCGGCGGGGGGCAGGGATGGTGAAAAACTGTTTTTT. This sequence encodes CASSPAGGRDGEKLFF.